These T cell receptor beta chains were read from a single sample in a study of blood T cell repertoires in COVID-19. The method was immunoSEQ multiplex PCR; TCRdb's version includes in-frame clones alone and lacks a portion of them. The table has 250,000 or so clones, roughly 82% seen once. Sequenced sample: peripheral blood. These receptors came from a middle-aged man who had recovered from COVID-19. The CDR3 runs from the conserved cysteine through the conserved F or W. The D gene is left open where the match is weak. Clone size appears in some rows only: once, few, many, or a class for an expanded clone.

V: TRBV2; size: once; J: TRBJ2-1; D: TRBD2; CDR3: CASSEASGSFSYNEQFF; DNA: TGTGCCAGCAGTGAAGCTAGCGGGAGTTTCTCCTACAATGAGCAGTTCTTC
V: TRBV19; size: once; J: TRBJ2-1; D: .; CDR3: CASRLNAGSYNEQFF; DNA: TGTGCCAGTAGACTTAATGCAGGGTCCTACAATGAGCAGTTCTTC
V: TRBV18; size: .; J: TRBJ2-7; D: .; CDR3: CASSPSLGTIYEQYF; DNA: TGTGCCAGCTCACCTAGCCTCGGGACAATCTACGAGCAGTACTTC
V: TRBV4-1; size: .; J: TRBJ1-2; D: .; CDR3: CASSQVHQGNYGYTF; DNA: TGCGCCAGCAGCCAAGTCCACCAGGGAAACTATGGCTACACCTTC
V: TRBV18; size: .; J: TRBJ1-3; D: .; CDR3: CASSRDGVSSGNTIYF; DNA: TGTGCCAGCTCTCGCGACGGGGTGAGCTCTGGAAACACCATATATTTT
V: TRBV5-1; size: .; J: TRBJ2-7; D: .; CDR3: CASREWGQPDYEQYF; DNA: TGCGCCAGCAGGGAATGGGGACAACCTGACTACGAGCAGTACTTC
V: TRBV6-6; size: .; J: TRBJ1-6; D: .; CDR3: CASSYQNSPLHF; DNA: TGTGCCAGCAGTTACCAGAATTCACCCCTCCACTTT
V: TRBV7-8; size: .; J: TRBJ2-3; D: TRBD2; CDR3: CASSLTAGVRDTQYF; DNA: TGTGCCAGCAGCTTAACCGCGGGAGTGAGGGATACGCAGTATTTT
V: TRBV25-1; size: .; J: TRBJ2-3; D: TRBD1; CDR3: CASRDRGPTDTQYF; DNA: TGTGCCAGCAGGGACAGGGGGCCCACAGATACGCAGTATTTT
V: TRBV5-3; size: .; J: TRBJ1-1; D: .; CDR3: CARSHRVPTPLGTEAFF; DNA: TGTGCCAGAAGCCACAGGGTCCCGACCCCCCTTGGGACTGAAGCTTTCTTT
V: TRBV9; size: .; J: TRBJ2-5; D: TRBD2; CDR3: CASSPRLAVQETQYF; DNA: TGTGCCAGCAGCCCCCGACTAGCGGTTCAAGAGACCCAGTACTTC
V: TRBV19; size: .; J: TRBJ2-7; D: TRBD2; CDR3: CASSAPGRGVYEQYF; DNA: TGTGCCAGTAGTGCCCCCGGACGGGGGGTTTACGAGCAGTACTTC
V: TRBV10-3; size: .; J: TRBJ1-1; D: TRBD1; CDR3: CAISETGQGDEAFF; DNA: TGTGCCATCAGTGAGACGGGACAGGGGGATGAAGCTTTCTTT
V: TRBV7-2; size: .; J: TRBJ1-6; D: .; CDR3: CASSTQGPNSPLHF; DNA: TGTGCCAGCAGCACCCAGGGTCCCAATTCACCCCTCCACTTT
V: TRBV10-3; size: once; J: TRBJ1-2; D: .; CDR3: CAIRDRNYGYTF; DNA: TGTGCCATCAGGGACAGAAACTATGGCTACACCTTC
V: TRBV3-1/TRBV3-2; size: .; J: TRBJ2-3; D: .; CDR3: CASSQFSRDFSQYF; DNA: TGTGCCAGCAGCCAATTCTCTAGGGACTTTAGTCAGTATTTT
V: TRBV7-8; size: .; J: TRBJ1-3; D: TRBD1; CDR3: CASSAAGTAGNTIYF; DNA: TGTGCCAGCAGCGCCGCCGGGACAGCTGGAAACACCATATATTTT
V: TRBV19; size: once; J: TRBJ2-1; D: TRBD2; CDR3: CASSILGGRAYNEQFF; DNA: TGTGCCAGTAGTATTCTCGGCGGGAGGGCCTACAATGAGCAGTTCTTC
V: TRBV30; size: .; J: TRBJ1-6; D: TRBD1; CDR3: CAFTGQRLSPLHF; DNA: TGTGCCTTTACGGGACAGAGACTTTCACCCCTCCACTTT
V: TRBV18; size: .; J: TRBJ1-4; D: .; CDR3: CASSPGGTFPTEKLFF; DNA: TGTGCCAGCTCACCTGGGGGGACTTTTCCGACCGAAAAACTGTTTTTT
V: TRBV18; size: once; J: TRBJ1-5; D: TRBD1; CDR3: CASSTGTGGDQPQHF; DNA: TGTGCCAGCTCAACCGGGACAGGGGGGGATCAGCCCCAGCATTTT
V: TRBV9; size: .; J: TRBJ1-2; D: .; CDR3: CASSVGGTNYGYTF; DNA: TGTGCCAGCAGCGTGGGGGGAACTAACTATGGCTACACCTTC
V: TRBV18; size: .; J: TRBJ1-1; D: .; CDR3: CASSPLGGAGTEAFF; DNA: TGTGCCAGCTCACCGTTGGGGGGTGCGGGCACTGAAGCTTTCTTT
V: TRBV6-5; size: few; J: TRBJ2-7; D: .; CDR3: CASWTVGTYEQYF; DNA: TGTGCCAGCTGGACAGTAGGTACCTACGAGCAGTACTTC
V: TRBV15; size: .; J: TRBJ1-4; D: TRBD1; CDR3: CATSRGQGSEKLFF; DNA: TGTGCCACCAGCAGGGGACAGGGTTCTGAAAAACTGTTTTTT
V: TRBV7-9; size: .; J: TRBJ2-2; D: TRBD2; CDR3: CASSPLAGYNTGELFF; DNA: TGTGCCAGCAGCCCACTAGCGGGCTATAACACCGGGGAGCTGTTTTTT